These 5 T cell receptor beta chains were sequenced from one sample in a study of T cell repertoires in cytomegalovirus infection. TCRdb re-analysed the reads in MiXCR, keeping a single row per CDR3 protein. Among 490,000 or so distinct CDR3 sequences listed, roughly 12% were seen once. Sequencing was done on a sample of PBMCs. These receptors all stem from a human donor in good health (CMV status not recorded). Some clones in this sample may be carry-over from other donors' samples.

This clonotype occurred many times. The genes are TRBV10-2 and TRBJ2-1; D possibly uses TRBD1 or TRBD2 (5 bases each). The CDR3 totals 16 residues. V lost 2 bases to trimming and J lost 7 bases, with 18 bases between them. Germline CDR1 reads WSHSY; CDR2 reads SAAADI. For the CDR3, the DNA is TGCGCCAGCAGTGAGCCCTCATCCGGGACGTATAATGAGCAGTTCTTC. Protein: CASSEPSSGTYNEQFF.

Comment on this clonotype: One end of the junction fails to match germline, which may point to a read error. This rearrangement joins TRBV2 to TRBJ2-1; 10 bases are shared with TRBD1. Per germline, CDR1 SNHLY and CDR2 FYNNEI. The CDR3 extends over 15 amino acids. The CDR3 sequence: CASREDRGLMNEQFF. The CDR3 region has the DNA TGTGCCAGCAGGGAAGACAGGGGGCTGATGAATGAGCAGTTCTTC.

This clonotype was picked up a small number of times. V is TRBV3-1 and J is TRBJ1-2; no firm D call. V was cut by 1 base and J by 1 base, with 10 bases left in between. The CDR3 length is 15 residues. Looked up from germline, CDR1 is LGHDT and CDR2 is YNNKEL (reference sequence). The CDR3 is CASSQGGYSNYGYTF. For the CDR3, the DNA is TGTGCCAGCAGCCAAGGAGGTTACAGTAACTATGGCTACACCTTC.

This clonotype showed up just a few times. The rearrangement uses TRBV24-1 and TRBJ1-2; 8 nucleotides line up with TRBD1. With 2 bases clipped from V and 8 bases from J, the junction kept 6 bases outside the gene matches. This CDR3 region has 14 residues. Germline values: CDR1 KGHDR, CDR2 SFDVKD. The CDR3 loop is CATSDSGQGGGYTF. CDR3 coding DNA: TGTGCCACCAGTGATTCCGGACAGGGAGGAGGCTACACCTTC.

This clonotype showed up many times. V usage is TRBV7-9 and J usage is TRBJ1-3, with D perhaps TRBD1 (6 bases). V was clipped by 3 bases and J by 2 bases, with 14 bases between them. The CDR3 contains 16 residues. Germline V gene sequence: CDR1 SEHNR, CDR2 FQNEAQ (reference sequence). The CDR3 loop is CASSLGGGEAGNTIYF. DNA of the CDR3: TGTGCCAGCAGCTTGGGAGGGGGAGAGGCTGGAAACACCATATATTTT.